One sample yielded the 26 T cell receptor beta chains listed below, sequenced in a study of blood T cell repertoires in COVID-19. Repertoires were generated with immunoSEQ multiplex PCR, while TCRdb's copy carries only in-frame clones and drops some. The sample has 200,000 to 250,000 clones; about nine tenths are singletons. Sequencing was carried out using peripheral blood. The origin of the receptors is a woman in her sixties or seventies with acute or convalescent COVID-19.

V gene TRBV7-9 combines with J gene TRBJ2-3; 8 bases are a match to TRBD2. V was clipped by 0 bases and J by 4 bases; unmatched bases: 3. The CDR3 runs to 15 residues. Germline assignment: CDR1 SEHNR and CDR2 FQNEAQ (reference sequence). CDR3 protein: CASSLARGGSDTQYF. Written as DNA, the CDR3 is TGTGCCAGCAGCTTAGCACGGGGGGGTTCAGATACGCAGTATTTT.

This clone has more than one count but fewer than ten. The gene calls are TRBV29-1 and TRBJ1-6; the D is unclear. Trimming stripped 5 bases from V and 5 bases from J, with 13 bases between. Germline values: CDR1 SQVTM, CDR2 ANQGSEA. The CDR3 extends over 14 amino acids. The DNA for the CDR3 is TGCAGCGTTAGCGGACCCCAGGATAATTCACCCCTCCACTTT. Translating it yields CSVSGPQDNSPLHF. Filled out from reference TRBV29-1 and TRBJ1-6, the complete variable domain reads SAVISQKPSRDICQRGTSLTIQCQVDSQVTMMFWYRQQPGQSLTLIATANQGSEATYESGFVIDKFPISRPNLTFSTLTVSNMSPEDSSIYLCSVSGPQDNSPLHFGNGTRLTVT.

This chain connects TRBV7-9 to TRBJ1-2; 7 bases fit TRBD1. This CDR3 region has 15 residues. Germline V lookup: CDR1 SEHNR, CDR2 FQNEAQ (reference sequence). With 5 bases clipped from V and 6 bases from J, the junction kept 12 bases outside the gene matches. DNA for the CDR3: TGTGCCAGCAGCCCGGGACAGCCCCAGGACAATGGCTACACCTTC. Residues: CASSPGQPQDNGYTF. Variable domain in full (rest from reference TRBV7-9 and TRBJ1-2): DTGVSQNPRHKITKRGQNVTFRCDPISEHNRLYWYRQTLGQGPEFLTYFQNEAQLEKSRLLSDRFSAERPKGSFSTLEIQRTEQGDSAMYLCASSPGQPQDNGYTFGSGTRLTVV.

The rearrangement links TRBV7-8 to TRBJ1-5; 10 nucleotides align to TRBD1. Trimming removed 0 bases from V and 7 bases from J; junction bases left unmatched: 12. Germline V gene sequence: CDR1 SGHVS, CDR2 FQNEAQ. The CDR3 has 18 amino acids. CDR3 bases: TGTGCCAGCAGCTTAGCGCTGGGGGGACGGACAGGGGGACAGCCCCAGCATTTT. It encodes CASSLALGGRTGGQPQHF.

The chain recombines TRBV30 with TRBJ1-2; D is unclear. There are 14 residues in the CDR3. The germline V gene encodes CDR1 GTSNPN and CDR2 SVGIG (reference sequence). Trimming removed 2 bases at V and 8 bases at J, with 18 bases between. This CDR3 is CAWSQTSELGGYTF. CDR3 bases: TGTGCCTGGAGTCAAACTTCAGAACTGGGCGGCTACACCTTC. Together with reference TRBV30 and TRBJ1-2, the CDR3 gives the full variable domain: SQTIHQWPATLVQPVGSPLSLECTVEGTSNPNLYWYRQAAGRGLQLLFYSVGIGQISSEVPQNLSASRPQDRQFILSSKKLLLSDSGFYLCAWSQTSELGGYTFGSGTRLTVV.

J is TRBJ1-2 and V is TRBV5-1, with TRBD1 matching 7 bases. V was clipped by 4 bases and J by 3 bases; unmatched bases: 3. Germline CDR1 reads SGHRS; CDR2 reads YFSETQ. This CDR3 is 13 amino acids long. CDR3 sequence (DNA): TGCGCCAGCAGCCAGACAGGGTACTATGGCTACACCTTC. Translating gives CASSQTGYYGYTF.

This chain uses TRBV10-3 with TRBJ2-7, with 10 bases matching TRBD1. Trimming took 5 bases from V and 5 from J; bases not matched to a gene: 6. The CDR3 extends over 14 amino acids. Germline lookup yields CDR1 ENHRY and CDR2 SYGVKD. CDR3 protein: CAISKGTGDDEQYF. The CDR3 DNA is TGTGCCATCAGTAAAGGGACAGGGGATGACGAGCAGTACTTC.

J is TRBJ2-3 and V is TRBV28; 10 nucleotides align to TRBD1. The CDR3 runs 15 residues. The V segment lost 6 bases and the J segment 1 base; nucleotides outside the gene matches: 4. Germline loops: CDR1 MDHEN, CDR2 SYDVKM. CDR3 DNA sequence: TGTGCCAGCAGGGGGACAGGGGCGCGCACAGATACGCAGTATTTT. Residues: CASRGTGARTDTQYF.

The chain carries TRBV2 and TRBJ1-3, with unresolved D. Between the trimmed V and J ends, which lost 5 bases and 0 bases, there was a span of 5 bases. CDR1 and CDR2 from the germline V gene are SNHLY and FYNNEI. The length of the CDR3 is 13 residues. In DNA form, the CDR3 reads TGTGCCAGCAGTACCGGCTCTGGAAACACCATATATTTT. It yields the protein CASSTGSGNTIYF.

The gene calls are TRBV7-3 and TRBJ2-2, with a tentative D call TRBD1 (5 bases). Trimming left V 3 bases short and J 0 bases short, with 8 bases between. Germline assignment: CDR1 SGHTA and CDR2 FQGTGA. This CDR3 is built from 15 residues. Here the CDR3 reads CASSFQGTNTGELFF. CDR3 nucleotides: TGTGCCAGCAGCTTTCAGGGAACGAACACCGGGGAGCTGTTTTTT.

V gene TRBV20-1 combines with J gene TRBJ2-1; a possible D gene is TRBD2 (5 bases). This CDR3 is 14 amino acids long. Trimming stripped 3 bases from V and 7 bases from J, with 16 bases between. Germline CDR1 DFQATT, CDR2 SNEGSKA (reference sequence). The CDR3 is CSASPRGTGNEQFF. CDR3 nucleotide sequence: TGCAGTGCTAGTCCCCGGGGAACGGGGAATGAGCAGTTCTTC.

The chain links TRBV5-1 to TRBJ2-1; 8 bases fit TRBD2. The CDR3 totals 17 residues. The germline gives CDR1 SGHRS, CDR2 YFSETQ. V was clipped by 3 bases and J by 10 bases; unmatched bases: 18. The CDR3 is CASSSGTRGAGVGEQFF. In DNA form, the CDR3 reads TGCGCCAGCAGCTCGGGTACGCGCGGAGCGGGAGTTGGCGAGCAGTTCTTC.

This chain joins TRBV6-5 and TRBJ2-3, with D uncertain. Germline loops: CDR1 MNHEY, CDR2 SVGAGI. Trimming cost V 5 bases and J 0 bases, with 9 bases left between them. This CDR3 spans 14 amino acids. CDR3 sequence: CASSSQFSTDTQYF. The CDR3 nucleotides are TGTGCCAGCAGTAGTCAGTTTAGCACAGATACGCAGTATTTT.

The sample holds a few counts of this clone. This chain uses TRBV18 with TRBJ2-2, with D possibly being TRBD2 (5 bases). The V end lost 3 bases, the J end lost 7 bases, and 12 bases lay between the germline ends. CDR1 KGHSH and CDR2 LQKENI come from the germline V gene. There are 14 residues in the CDR3. The CDR3 reads CASSPLPRGGELFF. The CDR3 region has the DNA TGTGCCAGCTCACCTCTCCCCCGGGGCGGGGAGCTGTTTTTT.

A single count supports this clone. The rearrangement joins TRBV5-4 to TRBJ2-1; unclear D gene. CDR1 SGHNT and CDR2 YYREEE come from the germline V gene (reference sequence). Trimming took off 2 bases at V and 0 bases at J, with 9 bases between the two ends. The CDR3 is 15 residues long. The CDR3 sequence is CASSFSISSYNEQFF. The CDR3 region has the DNA TGTGCCAGCAGCTTCTCTATTTCCTCCTACAATGAGCAGTTCTTC.

This clone has just a few counts. The rearrangement links TRBV6-5 to TRBJ1-1, with unresolved D. CDR3 size: 14 residues. The germline CDR1 and CDR2 sequences are MNHEY and SVGAGI. Trimming took off 4 bases at V and 3 bases at J, with 12 bases between the two ends. CDR3 sequence (DNA): TGTGCCAGCAGTTCCAGGACGGGAGACACTGAAGCTTTCTTT. Translation gives CASSSRTGDTEAFF.

V gene TRBV5-4 combines with J gene TRBJ2-7, with D perhaps matching TRBD2 (5 bases). This CDR3 is built from 14 residues. The V gene's germline CDR1 is SGHNT and CDR2 YYREEE (reference sequence). The ends were cut back, 1 base at V and 7 bases at J, with 15 bases in the middle. The CDR3 loop reads CASSLFVGSGEQYF. The CDR3 DNA is TGTGCCAGCAGCTTGTTTGTGGGGTCGGGGGAGCAGTACTTC.

In its sample, this clone was seen a few times. The gene calls are TRBV28 and TRBJ2-3; D is uncertain. CDR3 length: 11 residues. Germline V gives CDR1 MDHEN, CDR2 SYDVKM. V was cut by 6 bases and J by 3 bases, with 4 bases left in between. CDR3 DNA sequence: TGTGCCAGCAGACTAACAGATACGCAGTATTTT. Translation gives CASRLTDTQYF.

This sequence joins TRBV9 and TRBJ2-1, with 8 positions matching TRBD2. The V and J ends lost 4 bases and 7 bases, in that order; junction bases with no gene match: 7. In germline, CDR1 is SGDLS, CDR2 YYNGEE. The CDR3 extends over 14 amino acids. CDR3 amino acids: CASSPPGGGNEQFF. CDR3 in DNA: TGTGCCAGCAGCCCCCCCGGGGGGGGTAATGAGCAGTTCTTC. The full variable domain, with the rest looked up from reference TRBV9 and TRBJ2-1, is DSGVTQTPKHLITATGQRVTLRCSPRSGDLSVYWYQQSLDQGLQFLIQYYNGEERAKGNILERFSAQQFPDLHSELNLSSLELGDSALYFCASSPPGGGNEQFFGPGTRLTVL.

The chain combines TRBV27 with TRBJ1-6; TRBD1 matches at 7 bases. The V segment lost 4 bases and the J segment 9 bases; nucleotides outside the gene matches: 33. Germline V gene sequence: CDR1 MNHEY, CDR2 SMNVEV (reference sequence). This CDR3 has 23 residues. CDR3 protein: CASSYDREHIETDRTRFGSPLHF. The CDR3 region has the DNA TGTGCCAGCAGTTACGACCGTGAACACATTGAAACGGACAGGACAAGGTTCGGTTCACCCCTCCACTTT.

The genes are TRBV2 and TRBJ1-6; TRBD1 might be the D (6 bases). Germline V gene data show CDR1 as SNHLY and CDR2 as FYNNEI. The CDR3 is made up of 16 amino acids. V dropped 5 bases and J dropped 3 bases, with 14 bases sitting between them. The DNA of the CDR3 is TGTGCCAGCAGTAACGCCTACAGGGACTATAATTCACCCCTCCACTTT. Protein product: CASSNAYRDYNSPLHF.

V gene TRBV6-4 combines with J gene TRBJ2-2; D is possibly TRBD2 (6 bases). The CDR3 is 13 residues long. The V end was cut by 8 bases, the J end by 8 bases, with 15 bases between. Germline CDR1 is MRHNA and CDR2 is SNTAGT. The CDR3 loop is CASRNPGGGELFF. For the CDR3, the DNA is TGTGCCAGCCGGAATCCCGGGGGAGGGGAGCTGTTTTTT.

The chain couples TRBV25-1 to TRBJ1-2; 10 nucleotides line up with TRBD1. Trimming took 5 bases from V and 5 from J; bases not matched to a gene: 5. Germline lookup yields CDR1 MGHDK and CDR2 SYGVNS. CDR3 length equals 14 residues. Here the CDR3 reads CASSYPGQGYGYTF. The CDR3 nucleotides read TGTGCCAGCAGTTACCCGGGACAGGGGTATGGCTACACCTTC.

The genes are TRBV2 and TRBJ2-3; TRBD1 agrees at 10 bases. The germline V gene has CDR1 SNHLY and CDR2 FYNNEI. This CDR3 spans 16 amino acids. Trimming removed 5 bases from V and 1 base from J; junction bases left unmatched: 6. Here the CDR3 DNA reads TGTGCCAGCAGTCGGGACAGGGGCGGGGGCACAGATACGCAGTATTTT. Its translation is CASSRDRGGGTDTQYF.

The chain recombines TRBV2 with TRBJ1-4; TRBD1 aligns across 8 bases. The V segment lost 6 bases and the J segment 3 bases; nucleotides outside the gene matches: 9. This CDR3 is built from 16 residues. Germline CDR1 is SNHLY and CDR2 is FYNNEI. CDR3 bases: TGTGCCAGCAGGGGAGGACAGGGCCGTTCTAATGAAAAACTGTTTTTT. The encoded protein is CASRGGQGRSNEKLFF.

The V gene is TRBV4-1, the J gene TRBJ2-2, with 8 bases matching TRBD2. Germline CDR1 reads MGHRA; CDR2 reads YSYEKL. The CDR3 loop spans 16 amino acids. With V trimmed by 8 bases and J by 6 bases, 14 bases remained unmatched. The CDR3 DNA follows: TGCGCCAGCCGAAAATGGGCAGCGGGAGAGGCCGGGGAGCTGTTTTTT. This translates into CASRKWAAGEAGELFF.